A selection of T cell receptor beta chains follows, all from one sample in a study of shared clonotypes between healthy human individuals. Sequenced by immunoSEQ multiplex PCR; TCRdb stores in-frame clones only, minus some. This table has roughly 1,100,000 clones, approximately 70% appearing once. The sequenced sample was memory CD4+ T cells sorted from blood. The origin of the receptors is a man aged 18-30 years in good health. Both conserved end residues are part of each CDR3. A D gene is named only where the DNA matches it firmly. A row's size may be missing; if present it is once, few, many or a size class.

D,size,J,length,V,DNA,CDR3
TRBD2,NA,TRBJ2-7,16,TRBV5-1,TGCGCCAGCAGCCCGGGACTAGCGGGGAACTCCTACGAGCAGTACTTC,CASSPGLAGNSYEQYF
TRBD2,NA,TRBJ2-7,16,TRBV19,TGTGCCAGTACCGATGCTGGGACTAGAGGGAGTTACGAGCAGTACTTC,CASTDAGTRGSYEQYF
TRBD1,NA,TRBJ2-2,14,TRBV10-3,TGTGCCATCAAAGGGACAGGGGCCACCGGGGAGCTGTTTTTT,CAIKGTGATGELFF
TRBD1,NA,TRBJ1-6,14,TRBV6-1,TGTGCCAGCAGTGAGGGACAGGGTTATTCACCCCTCCACTTT,CASSEGQGYSPLHF
TRBD1,NA,TRBJ2-5,16,TRBV19,TGTGCCAGTAGTATCGCCGGGACAGGGGGCAGTGGGACCCAGTACTTC,CASSIAGTGGSGTQYF
TRBD1,NA,TRBJ2-5,14,TRBV5-8,TGTGCCAGCAGCTTGTGGGACAGACAAGAGACCCAGTACTTC,CASSLWDRQETQYF
TRBD2,NA,TRBJ2-1,16,TRBV2,TGTGCCAGCAGCTCCTTAACTAGCGGGGCCTCTAATGAGCAGTTCTTC,CASSSLTSGASNEQFF
NA,NA,TRBJ2-2,16,TRBV4-3,TGCGCCAGCAGCCAAGCGGAGGCCCCGAACACCGGGGAGCTGTTTTTT,CASSQAEAPNTGELFF
NA,NA,TRBJ2-7,14,TRBV13,TGTGCCAGCAGCTTTCTTCAGGCCTCCTACGAGCAGTACTTC,CASSFLQASYEQYF
NA,NA,TRBJ2-5,15,TRBV2,TGTGCCAGCAGTGAGGGGGCGCGAGGGGGAGAGACCCAGTACTTC,CASSEGARGGETQYF
TRBD1,NA,TRBJ2-7,12,TRBV30,TGTGCCTGGGGGCAGGGGGCGTACGAGCAGTACTTC,CAWGQGAYEQYF
NA,once,TRBJ1-5,13,TRBV6-1,TGTGCCAGCAGTGACAGGGTTGCTCAGCCCCAGCATTTT,CASSDRVAQPQHF
NA,NA,TRBJ1-4,13,TRBV5-6,TGTGCCAGCAGCTTCGGTAGTCCAAAACAACTGTTTTTT,CASSFGSPKQLFF
TRBD1,NA,TRBJ2-5,13,TRBV7-6,TGTGCCAGCAGCTGGGGACAGGAAGAGACCCAGTACTTC,CASSWGQEETQYF
NA,NA,TRBJ2-5,13,TRBV19,TGTGCCAGTAGTAGGGCGGGCCAAGAGACCCAGTACTTC,CASSRAGQETQYF
NA,NA,TRBJ1-6,13,TRBV6-5,TGTGCCAGCAGCTGGAAAGCCTGGACAGCCTACCACTTT,CASSWKAWTAYHF
NA,NA,TRBJ1-5,11,TRBV6-6,TGTGCCAGCACCTCCCAGGTGGCCCAGCATTTT,CASTSQVAQHF
TRBD2,NA,TRBJ2-1,14,TRBV28,TGTGCCAGCAGTTTAGCGGGGGGTTACAATGAGCAGTTCTTC,CASSLAGGYNEQFF
NA,NA,TRBJ2-7,14,TRBV5-6,TGTGCCAGCAGGGGTTCCGGTAGCTCCTACGAGCAGTACTTC,CASRGSGSSYEQYF
NA,NA,TRBJ2-5,13,TRBV7-3,TGTGCCAGCAGCAAGGGGCGCCAAGAGACCCAGTACTTC,CASSKGRQETQYF
NA,NA,TRBJ2-3,13,TRBV2,TGTGCCAGCAGTGTCGAAAGCACAGATACGCAGTATTTT,CASSVESTDTQYF
TRBD2,NA,TRBJ2-1,14,TRBV7-2,TGTGCCAGCAGCTTAGGGGAGCTAGCGGGAGGGAGGTTCTTC,CASSLGELAGGRFF
NA,once,TRBJ1-5,15,TRBV19,TGTGCCAGTAGTATTCCAGGGACGAGCAATCAGCCCCAGCATTTT,CASSIPGTSNQPQHF
TRBD2,NA,TRBJ2-1,15,TRBV5-4,TGTGCCAGCAGCCAACTAGCGGGAGGGCCCAATGAGCAGTTCTTC,CASSQLAGGPNEQFF
NA,NA,TRBJ2-2,15,TRBV28,TGTGCCAGCAAAACTAGTCAGGGGAACACCGGGGAGCTGTTTTTT,CASKTSQGNTGELFF
TRBD2,NA,TRBJ2-3,19,TRBV7-9,TGTGCCAGCAGCTTAACGGTTTTTACTAGCGGTAGACGCACAGATACGCAGTATTTT,CASSLTVFTSGRRTDTQYF
NA,NA,TRBJ1-6,15,TRBV7-9,TGTGCCAGCAGCCCAACCCTGACCGCTAATTCACCCCTCCACTTT,CASSPTLTANSPLHF
NA,NA,TRBJ2-5,14,TRBV28,TGTGCCAGCAGTTTTGGGGCTGGAAAGGGGACCCAGTACTTC,CASSFGAGKGTQYF
NA,NA,TRBJ1-3,13,TRBV2,TGTGCCAGCAGTGGACAGTCCTTAAACACCATATATTTT,CASSGQSLNTIYF
NA,NA,TRBJ2-1,11,TRBV28,TGTGCCAGCAGTTTAAGGTATGAGCAGTTCTTC,CASSLRYEQFF
NA,NA,TRBJ2-2,15,TRBV2,TGTGCCAGCAGGGAGGGACGGACGAACACCGGGGAGCTGTTTTTT,CASREGRTNTGELFF